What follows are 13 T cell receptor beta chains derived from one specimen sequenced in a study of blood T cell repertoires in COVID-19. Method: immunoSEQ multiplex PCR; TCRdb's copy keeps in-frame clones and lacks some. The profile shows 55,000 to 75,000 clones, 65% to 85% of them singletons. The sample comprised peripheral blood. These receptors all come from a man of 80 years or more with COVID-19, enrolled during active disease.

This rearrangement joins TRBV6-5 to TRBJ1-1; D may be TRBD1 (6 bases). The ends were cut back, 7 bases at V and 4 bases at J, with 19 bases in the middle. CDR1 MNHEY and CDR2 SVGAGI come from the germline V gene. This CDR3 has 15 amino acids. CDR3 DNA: TGTGCCAGCACCCCCTCGAATAGGGGGAGCACTGAAGCTTTCTTT. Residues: CASTPSNRGSTEAFF.

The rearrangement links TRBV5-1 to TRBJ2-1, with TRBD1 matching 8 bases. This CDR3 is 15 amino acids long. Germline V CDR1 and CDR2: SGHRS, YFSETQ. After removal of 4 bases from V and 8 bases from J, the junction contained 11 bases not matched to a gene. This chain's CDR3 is CASSPTGGEGDEQFF. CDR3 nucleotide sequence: TGCGCCAGCAGCCCCACAGGGGGAGAGGGGGATGAGCAGTTCTTC. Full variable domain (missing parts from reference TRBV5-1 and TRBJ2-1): KAGVTQTPRYLIKTRGQQVTLSCSPISGHRSVSWYQQTPGQGLQFLFEYFSETQRNKGNFPGRFSGRQFSNSRSEMNVSTLELGDSALYLCASSPTGGEGDEQFFGPGTRLTVL.

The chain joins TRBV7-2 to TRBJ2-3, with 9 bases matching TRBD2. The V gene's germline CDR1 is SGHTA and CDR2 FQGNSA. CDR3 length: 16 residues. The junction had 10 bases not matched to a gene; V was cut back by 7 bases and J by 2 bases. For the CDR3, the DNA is TGTGCCAGCACACTTATAGCGGGAGACGTCACAGATACGCAGTATTTT. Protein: CASTLIAGDVTDTQYF.

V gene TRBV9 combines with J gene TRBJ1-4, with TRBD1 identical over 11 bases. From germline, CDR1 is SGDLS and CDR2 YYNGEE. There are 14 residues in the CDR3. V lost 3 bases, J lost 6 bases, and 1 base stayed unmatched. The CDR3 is CASSAGQGDEKLFF. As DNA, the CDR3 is TGTGCCAGCAGCGCGGGACAGGGGGATGAAAAACTGTTTTTT.

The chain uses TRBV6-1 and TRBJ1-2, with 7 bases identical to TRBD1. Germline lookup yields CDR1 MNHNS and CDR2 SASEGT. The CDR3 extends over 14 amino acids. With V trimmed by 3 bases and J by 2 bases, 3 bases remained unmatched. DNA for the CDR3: TGTGCCAGCAGTGACCCGGACAGGAACTATGGCTACACCTTC. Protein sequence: CASSDPDRNYGYTF.

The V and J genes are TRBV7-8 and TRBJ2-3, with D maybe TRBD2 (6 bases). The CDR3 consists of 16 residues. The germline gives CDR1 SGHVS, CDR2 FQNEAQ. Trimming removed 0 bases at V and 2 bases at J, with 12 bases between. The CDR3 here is CASSLASASATDTQYF. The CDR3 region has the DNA TGTGCCAGCAGCTTAGCGTCGGCTAGCGCCACAGATACGCAGTATTTT.

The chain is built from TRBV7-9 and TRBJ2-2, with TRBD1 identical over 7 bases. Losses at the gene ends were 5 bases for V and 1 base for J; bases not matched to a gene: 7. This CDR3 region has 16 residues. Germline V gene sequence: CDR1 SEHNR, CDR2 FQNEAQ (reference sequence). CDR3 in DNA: TGTGCCAGCAGCCCGAGGACAGGAGGGAACACCGGGGAGCTGTTTTTT. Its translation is CASSPRTGGNTGELFF.

This chain's CDR3 is CASIPTGLGQPQHF. The CDR3 nucleotides read TGTGCCAGTATTCCTACAGGGTTAGGACAGCCCCAGCATTTT. V usage is TRBV19 and J usage is TRBJ1-5; D possibly corresponds to TRBD1 (6 bases). CDR1 and CDR2 (germline): LNHDA, SQIVND (reference sequence). Between the trimmed V and J ends, which lost 7 bases and 7 bases, there was a span of 17 bases. The CDR3 extends over 14 amino acids.

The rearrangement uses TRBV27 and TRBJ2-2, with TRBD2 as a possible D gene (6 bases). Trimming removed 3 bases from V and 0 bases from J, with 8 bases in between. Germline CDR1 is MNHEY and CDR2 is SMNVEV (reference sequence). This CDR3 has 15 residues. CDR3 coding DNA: TGTGCCAGCAGTTTTCGGGGGTCGAACACCGGGGAGCTGTTTTTT. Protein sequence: CASSFRGSNTGELFF.

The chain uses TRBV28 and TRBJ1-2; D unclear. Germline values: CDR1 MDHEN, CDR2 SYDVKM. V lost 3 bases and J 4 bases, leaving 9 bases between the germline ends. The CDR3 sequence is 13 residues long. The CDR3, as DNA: TGTGCCAGCAGTTTCGTACAGCTCTATGGCTACACCTTC. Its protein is CASSFVQLYGYTF.

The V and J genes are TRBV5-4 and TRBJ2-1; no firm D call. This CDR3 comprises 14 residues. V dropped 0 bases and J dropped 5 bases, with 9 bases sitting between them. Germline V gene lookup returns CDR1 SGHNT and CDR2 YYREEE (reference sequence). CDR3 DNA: TGTGCCAGCAGCTTGGCCAATCAGGACAATGAGCAGTTCTTC. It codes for CASSLANQDNEQFF.

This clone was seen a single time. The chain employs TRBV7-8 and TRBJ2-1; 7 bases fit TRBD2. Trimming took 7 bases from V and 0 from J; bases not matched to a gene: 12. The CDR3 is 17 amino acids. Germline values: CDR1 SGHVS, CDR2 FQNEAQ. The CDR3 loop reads CASTPRGREASYNEQFF. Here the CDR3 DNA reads TGTGCCAGCACGCCCCGCGGTCGGGAGGCCTCCTACAATGAGCAGTTCTTC.

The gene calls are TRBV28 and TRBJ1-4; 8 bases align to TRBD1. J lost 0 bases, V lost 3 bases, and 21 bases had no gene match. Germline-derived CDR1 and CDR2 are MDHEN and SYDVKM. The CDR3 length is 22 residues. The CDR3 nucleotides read TGTGCCAGCAGTTTGGGGCACTCAACCCGGGGCAGGGGGCTAGCAACTAATGAAAAACTGTTTTTT. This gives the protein CASSLGHSTRGRGLATNEKLFF.